This is a list of T cell receptor beta chains from one sample in a study of T cell responses to AZD1222 COVID-19 vaccine. Sequenced by immunoSEQ multiplex PCR; TCRdb stores in-frame clones only, minus some. The sample contains 170,000 or so clones, 90% of which appear only once. Material: peripheral blood, obtained on day 0 of AZD1222 vaccination. Every receptor here comes from an adult in good health. CDR3s include the opening cysteine and the closing phenylalanine or tryptophan. The order of the fields is D gene, J gene, clone size, V gene, CDR3 protein, CDR3 DNA. A D gene is named only where the DNA matches it firmly. Clone size appears in some rows only: once, few, many, or a class for an expanded clone.

>TRBD1|TRBJ1-3|-|TRBV5-6
CASSLWDRRGNTIYF
TGTGCCAGCAGCTTGTGGGACAGGAGGGGAAACACCATATATTTT
>-|TRBJ2-1|-|TRBV14
CASSQQLVGVGSPEQFF
TGTGCCAGCAGCCAACAGTTGGTTGGTGTGGGGTCACCTGAGCAGTTCTTC
>TRBD1|TRBJ2-1|-|TRBV7-8
CASSLVRTGDHEQFF
TGTGCCAGCAGCTTAGTTCGGACAGGGGATCATGAGCAGTTCTTC
>TRBD2|TRBJ2-7|-|TRBV28
CASSFGGSYEQYF
TGTGCCAGCAGTTTCGGGGGGAGCTACGAGCAGTACTTC
>TRBD1|TRBJ2-1|-|TRBV28
CASNPGTGRYNEQFF
TGTGCCAGCAACCCCGGGACAGGAAGATACAATGAGCAGTTCTTC
>-|TRBJ1-4|once|TRBV5-8
CASSSRGGGKLFF
TGTGCCAGCAGCTCCAGGGGAGGGGGAAAACTGTTTTTT
>TRBD1|TRBJ1-4|-|TRBV7-9
CASSLVGAGGEKLFF
TGTGCCAGCAGCTTAGTAGGGGCAGGGGGTGAAAAACTGTTTTTT
>-|TRBJ1-1|-|TRBV28
CASSPLMNTEAFF
TGTGCCAGCAGTCCTCTTATGAACACTGAAGCTTTCTTT
>TRBD1|TRBJ1-3|-|TRBV4-1
CASSRGQGAFGNTIYF
TGCGCCAGCAGCCGGGGACAGGGGGCTTTTGGAAACACCATATATTTT
>TRBD1|TRBJ1-2|-|TRBV28
CASSLFLTPGGGYTF
TGTGCCAGCAGTTTATTCCTCACCCCAGGGGGGGGCTACACCTTC
>-|TRBJ2-5|-|TRBV27
CASSLAGARETQYF
TGTGCCAGCAGTTTGGCGGGGGCACGGGAGACCCAGTACTTC
>-|TRBJ1-6|-|TRBV9
CASSVRQGSSPLHF
TGTGCCAGCAGCGTACGGCAGGGGAGTTCACCCCTCCACTTT
>-|TRBJ1-5|-|TRBV3-1/TRBV3-2
CASSQDVGGNQPQHF
TGTGCCAGCAGCCAAGATGTGGGGGGCAATCAGCCCCAGCATTTT
>-|TRBJ1-1|-|TRBV28
CASSLWEGGKAFF
TGTGCCAGCAGTTTATGGGAAGGGGGTAAGGCTTTCTTT
>-|TRBJ1-2|-|TRBV6-5
CASSYSNRLYYGYTF
TGTGCCAGCAGTTACTCGAATAGGTTATACTATGGCTACACCTTC
>-|TRBJ1-4|-|TRBV30
CAWSVLGSGQEKLFF
TGTGCCTGGAGTGTACTTGGGTCAGGGCAGGAAAAACTGTTTTTT
>-|TRBJ1-3|-|TRBV6-5
CASEDSSGNTIYF
TGTGCCAGCGAGGACAGCTCTGGAAACACCATATATTTT
>-|TRBJ1-2|-|TRBV28
CASRAGVRGYTF
TGTGCCAGCAGAGCGGGGGTACGGGGCTACACCTTC
>-|TRBJ2-3|-|TRBV5-1
CASSLAGGGTDTQYF
TGCGCCAGCAGCTTGGCCGGGGGCGGCACAGATACGCAGTATTTT
>-|TRBJ2-1|-|TRBV28
CASSLWTDNEQFF
TGTGCCAGCAGTTTATGGACTGACAATGAGCAGTTCTTC
>-|TRBJ2-7|-|TRBV7-2
CASRPQAGGYEQYF
TGTGCCAGCAGGCCTCAAGCCGGGGGCTACGAGCAGTACTTC
>-|TRBJ2-2|-|TRBV7-8
CASSYQTSPNTGELFF
TGTGCCAGCAGCTACCAGACTAGTCCGAACACCGGGGAGCTGTTTTTT
>TRBD1|TRBJ1-3|-|TRBV7-3
CASSDRQGPSGNTIYF
TGTGCCAGCAGCGACCGACAGGGACCCTCTGGAAACACCATATATTTT
>-|TRBJ1-5|-|TRBV4-3
CASSHDRGNQPQHF
TGCGCCAGCAGCCATGACCGGGGCAATCAGCCCCAGCATTTT
>-|TRBJ1-5|-|TRBV28
CAIENSNQPQHF
TGTGCCATAGAAAATAGCAATCAGCCCCAGCATTTT
>TRBD1|TRBJ2-7|-|TRBV4-1
CASSQLDRGYEQYF
TGCGCCAGCAGCCAATTAGACAGGGGGTACGAGCAGTACTTC
>-|TRBJ1-2|-|TRBV18
CASSPLEGGSGYGYTF
TGTGCCAGCTCACCATTAGAGGGGGGGAGCGGCTATGGCTACACCTTC
>TRBD2|TRBJ2-1|-|TRBV4-1
CASRSPGRAGGLNEQFF
TGCGCCAGCAGGTCCCCGGGTCGAGCGGGGGGGCTCAATGAGCAGTTCTTC
>TRBD1|TRBJ1-5|-|TRBV29-1
CSVQGGGNQPQHF
TGCAGCGTCCAGGGGGGGGGCAATCAGCCCCAGCATTTT
>TRBD1|TRBJ1-3|-|TRBV4-1
CASSDQPPGTGVPGNTIYF
TGCGCCAGCAGCGATCAACCCCCCGGGACAGGGGTCCCTGGAAACACCATATATTTT
>TRBD1|TRBJ2-1|-|TRBV6-4
CASSANRGSYNEQFF
TGTGCCAGCAGTGCGAACAGGGGCTCCTACAATGAGCAGTTCTTC
>TRBD2|TRBJ2-7|-|TRBV4-3
CASSQDWGGGLYEQYF
TGCGCCAGCAGCCAAGATTGGGGCGGGGGGTTGTACGAGCAGTACTTC
>TRBD1|TRBJ2-2|-|TRBV5-1
CASSPTITGARNTGELFF
TGCGCCAGCAGCCCTACGATCACAGGGGCGCGGAACACCGGGGAGCTGTTTTTT
>-|TRBJ1-2|-|TRBV11-3
CASSLGGGIGYTF
TGTGCCAGCAGCTTGGGAGGTGGCATTGGCTACACCTTC
>-|TRBJ1-1|once|TRBV4-1
CASGAGTEAFF
TGCGCCAGCGGGGCGGGGACTGAAGCTTTCTTT
>-|TRBJ2-5|-|TRBV23-1
CASSQNSLRGPRETQYF
TGCGCCAGCAGTCAAAACTCTCTCCGGGGGCCTAGGGAGACCCAGTACTTC
>TRBD1|TRBJ2-5|-|TRBV5-6
CASSLEQGWAQETQYF
TGTGCCAGCAGCTTGGAACAGGGGTGGGCACAAGAGACCCAGTACTTC
>-|TRBJ2-1|-|TRBV11-2
CASSRMYGNEQFF
TGTGCCAGCAGCCGCATGTACGGCAATGAGCAGTTCTTC
>-|TRBJ2-5|-|TRBV5-1
CASSLGGTQETQYF
TGCGCCAGCAGCTTGGGAGGAACCCAAGAGACCCAGTACTTC
>-|TRBJ1-3|-|TRBV11-1
CASSIPSGNTIYF
TGTGCCAGCAGCATCCCTTCTGGAAACACCATATATTTT
>TRBD1|TRBJ1-2|-|TRBV5-5
CASSLARDRVHGYTF
TGTGCCAGCAGCTTGGCCCGGGACAGGGTCCATGGCTACACCTTC
>-|TRBJ2-6|once|TRBV3-1/TRBV3-2
CASSSSGANVLTF
TGTGCCAGCAGTAGCTCTGGGGCCAACGTCCTGACTTTC
>-|TRBJ2-7|-|TRBV12-3/TRBV12-4
CASSLGAVHEQYF
TGTGCCAGCAGTTTAGGTGCAGTCCACGAGCAGTACTTC
>-|TRBJ1-1|-|TRBV5-1
CASSLGMNTEAFF
TGCGCCAGCAGCTTGGGAATGAACACTGAAGCTTTCTTT
>-|TRBJ1-1|-|TRBV9
CASGPTPEAFF
TGTGCCAGCGGCCCTACCCCTGAAGCTTTCTTT
>TRBD1|TRBJ2-7|-|TRBV11-3
CASSLDLHGQECYEQYF
TGTGCCAGCAGCTTAGATCTCCATGGACAGGAATGCTACGAGCAGTACTTC
>-|TRBJ1-5|-|TRBV7-2
CASSLERDTGLQPQHF
TGTGCCAGCAGCCTAGAACGGGACACAGGCCTTCAGCCCCAGCATTTT
>-|TRBJ1-1|-|TRBV5-4
CASSFQLNTEAFF
TGTGCCAGCAGCTTCCAACTGAACACTGAAGCTTTCTTT
>TRBD1|TRBJ2-1|-|TRBV7-9
CASSLAPGTGGNEQFF
TGTGCCAGCAGCTTAGCCCCCGGGACAGGGGGTAATGAGCAGTTCTTC
>-|TRBJ2-5|-|TRBV5-1
CASSLGVGRERETQYF
TGCGCCAGCAGCTTGGGTGTGGGTCGGGAGAGAGAGACCCAGTACTTC
>-|TRBJ2-3|-|TRBV28
CASSMTASTDTQYF
TGTGCCAGCAGCATGACGGCTAGCACAGATACGCAGTATTTT
>TRBD2|TRBJ2-7|-|TRBV28
CATYPPLAGGMYEQYF
TGTGCCACCTACCCCCCACTAGCGGGGGGGATGTACGAGCAGTACTTC
>TRBD1|TRBJ1-6|-|TRBV19
CASSWWTGNNSPLHF
TGTGCCAGTAGTTGGTGGACAGGGAATAATTCACCCCTCCACTTT
>TRBD1|TRBJ1-2|-|TRBV24-1
CATSDAGQGGGYTF
TGTGCCACCAGTGACGCGGGACAGGGTGGCGGCTACACCTTC
>-|TRBJ1-1|-|TRBV7-9
CASSHAQTRGEAFF
TGTGCCAGCAGCCACGCCCAGACACGGGGTGAAGCTTTCTTT
>-|TRBJ1-1|-|TRBV6-4
CAIPRRPEAFF
TGTGCCATCCCCAGGAGGCCTGAAGCTTTCTTT
>-|TRBJ2-7|-|TRBV7-2
CASSPPGIRSYEQYF
TGTGCCAGCAGCCCCCCGGGCATACGTTCCTACGAGCAGTACTTC
>-|TRBJ2-3|-|TRBV10-3
CAISDRGGLADTQYF
TGTGCCATCAGTGACAGGGGGGGGTTGGCGGATACGCAGTATTTT
>-|TRBJ1-6|-|TRBV5-1
CASSSTVSNSPLHF
TGCGCCAGCAGCTCGACGGTTTCTAATTCACCCCTCCACTTT
>-|TRBJ1-4|many|TRBV3-1/TRBV3-2
CASSHFGATNEKLFF
TGTGCCAGCAGCCACTTCGGAGCAACTAATGAAAAACTGTTTTTT